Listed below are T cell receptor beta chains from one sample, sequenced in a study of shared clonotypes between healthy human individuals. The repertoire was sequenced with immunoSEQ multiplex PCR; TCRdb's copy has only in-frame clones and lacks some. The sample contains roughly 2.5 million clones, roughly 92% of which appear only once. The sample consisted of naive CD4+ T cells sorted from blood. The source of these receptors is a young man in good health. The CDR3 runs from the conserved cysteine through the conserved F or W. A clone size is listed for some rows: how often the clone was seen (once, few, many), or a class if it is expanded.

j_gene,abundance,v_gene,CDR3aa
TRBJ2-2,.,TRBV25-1,CASSATLTTGELFF
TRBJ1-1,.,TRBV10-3,CAISDRIMNTEAFF
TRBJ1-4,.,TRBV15,CATSRDGQSNEKLFF
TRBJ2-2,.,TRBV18,CASSRASSGSTGELFF
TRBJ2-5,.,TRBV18,CASSRGYQETQYF
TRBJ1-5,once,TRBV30,CAWRGGPNQPQHF
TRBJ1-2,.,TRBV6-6,CASRINQYGYTF
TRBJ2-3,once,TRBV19,CASSIDEVGTDTQYF
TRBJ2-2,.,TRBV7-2,CASSSTGDRYGELFF
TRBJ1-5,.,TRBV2,CASSVEGEYQPQHF
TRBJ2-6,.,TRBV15,CATSYVGRGANVLTF
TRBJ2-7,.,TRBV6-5,CASSYSYSGGTYEQYF
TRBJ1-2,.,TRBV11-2,CASSSRGQGDYTF
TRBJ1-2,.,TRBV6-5,CASSQGIEGYTF
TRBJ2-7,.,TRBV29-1,CSVVAGLDEQYF
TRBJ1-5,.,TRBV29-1,CSVRGTLDQPQHF
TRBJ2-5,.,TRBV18,CASSARAGLEETQYF
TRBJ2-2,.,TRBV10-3,CAISESWKANTGELFF
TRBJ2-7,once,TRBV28,CASSPNKLGTSYEQYF
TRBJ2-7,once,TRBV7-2,CASSPFGGDYEQYF
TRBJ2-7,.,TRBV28,CASSLYSRGEQYF
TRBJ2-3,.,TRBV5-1,CASSLEDSTDTQYF
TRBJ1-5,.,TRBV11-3,CASSLVPPQPQHF
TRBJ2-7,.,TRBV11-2,CASSSTYEQYF
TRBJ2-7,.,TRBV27,CASRRTGGYEQYF
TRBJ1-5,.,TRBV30,CAWRAQGSQPQHF
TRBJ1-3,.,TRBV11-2,CASSLVAPGSSGNTIYF
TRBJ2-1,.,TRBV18,CASSPPWDRNYNEQFF
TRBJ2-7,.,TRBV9,CASSVAQSSYEQYF
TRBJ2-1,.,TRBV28,CASSGELNEQFF